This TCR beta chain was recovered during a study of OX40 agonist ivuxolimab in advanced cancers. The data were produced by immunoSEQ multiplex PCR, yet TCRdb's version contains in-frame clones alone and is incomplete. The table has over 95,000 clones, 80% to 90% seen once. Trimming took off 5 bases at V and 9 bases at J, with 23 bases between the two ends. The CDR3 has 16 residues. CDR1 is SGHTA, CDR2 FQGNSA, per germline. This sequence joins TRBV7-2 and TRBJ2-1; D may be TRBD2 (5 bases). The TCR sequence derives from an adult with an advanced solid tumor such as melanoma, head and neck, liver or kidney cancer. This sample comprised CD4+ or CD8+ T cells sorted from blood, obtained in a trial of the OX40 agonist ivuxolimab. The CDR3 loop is CASSQTFQSSGLEQFF. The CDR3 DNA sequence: TGTGCCAGCAGCCAGACCTTCCAGTCGAGCGGACTTGAGCAGTTCTTC.